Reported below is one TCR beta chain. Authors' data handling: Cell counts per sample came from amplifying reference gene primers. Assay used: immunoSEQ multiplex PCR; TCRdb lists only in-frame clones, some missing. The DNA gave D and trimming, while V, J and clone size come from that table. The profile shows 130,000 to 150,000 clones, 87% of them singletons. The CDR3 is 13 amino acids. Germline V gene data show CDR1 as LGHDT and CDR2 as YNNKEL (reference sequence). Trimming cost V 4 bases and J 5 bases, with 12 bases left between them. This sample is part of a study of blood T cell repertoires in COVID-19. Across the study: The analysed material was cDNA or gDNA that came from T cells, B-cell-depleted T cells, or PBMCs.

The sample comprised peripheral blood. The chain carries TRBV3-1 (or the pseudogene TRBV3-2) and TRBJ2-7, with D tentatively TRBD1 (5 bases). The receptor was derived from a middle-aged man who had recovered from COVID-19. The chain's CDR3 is CASSLDISDEQYF. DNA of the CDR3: TGTGCCAGCAGCCTGGACATCTCGGACGAGCAGTACTTC.